This is a list of T cell receptor beta chains from one sample in a study of OX40 agonist ivuxolimab in advanced cancers. Clones were sequenced by immunoSEQ multiplex PCR, and TCRdb holds only the in-frame ones, with some missing. The sample shows some 64,000 clones, over 90% of them seen only once. The specimen comprised CD4+ or CD8+ T cells sorted from blood, sampled in a trial of the OX40 agonist ivuxolimab. These receptors were obtained from an adult with an advanced solid tumor such as melanoma, head and neck, liver or kidney cancer. Each CDR3 is given with its conserved first and last residue. The D gene is left open where the match is weak. For some rows the clone size is stated as once, few or many, or as a class when expanded; others skip it.

d_call clone_size j_call v_call cdr3_nt cdr3_aa
TRBD1 NA TRBJ2-3 TRBV2 TGTGCCAGCCACACACCGCGGACAGGGGTTCAAGATACGCAGTATTTT CASHTPRTGVQDTQYF
NA NA TRBJ2-7 TRBV5-6 TGTGCCAGCAGCTTGGGACCCGGCTCCTACGAGCAGTACTTC CASSLGPGSYEQYF
NA NA TRBJ2-1 TRBV2 TGTGCCAGCAGGGTCGCCGGGACCAATAGCGTGGATGAGCAGTTCTTC CASRVAGTNSVDEQFF
NA NA TRBJ1-2 TRBV18 TGTGCCAGCTCACCAGAACAGGGACTCTACACCTTC CASSPEQGLYTF
NA NA TRBJ2-5 TRBV19 TGTGCCAGTAGTTCACGATTAGGACAGCTCCAAGAGACCCAGTACTTC CASSSRLGQLQETQYF
NA NA TRBJ2-5 TRBV30 TGTGCCTGGGGCCCCGGACAAGCTGAAGAGACCCAGTACTTC CAWGPGQAEETQYF
NA NA TRBJ2-1 TRBV27 TGTGCCAGCAGTTTCCGGGAGTCCGCCAATGAGCAGTTCTTC CASSFRESANEQFF
NA NA TRBJ1-2 TRBV21-1 TGTGCCAGCAGCAAGGGACAGCCTGATGGCTACACCTTC CASSKGQPDGYTF
NA NA TRBJ2-3 TRBV9 TGTGCCAGCAGCGTAGAGCCGGGGTTTAGCACAGATACGCAGTATTTT CASSVEPGFSTDTQYF
TRBD2 NA TRBJ2-1 TRBV9 TGTGCCAGCAGCTCCCGGACTAGCCAGGTTATATCGAGCTCCTACAATGAGCAGTTCTTC CASSSRTSQVISSSYNEQFF
NA NA TRBJ2-1 TRBV6-6 TGTGCCAGCAGTTACTCGTGGACGGGCTACAATGAGCAGTTCTTC CASSYSWTGYNEQFF
NA NA TRBJ1-2 TRBV7-9 TGTGCCAGCAGCCCAACCGGGACATCAGCTAACTATGGCTACACCTTC CASSPTGTSANYGYTF
NA NA TRBJ2-7 TRBV6-5 TGTGCCAGCAGTTACTCGAGAGGGGGAAGCTCCTACGAGCAGTACTTC CASSYSRGGSSYEQYF
NA NA TRBJ2-1 TRBV20-1 TGCAGTGCTCAAATGGTAAGCGAGCAGTTCTTC CSAQMVSEQFF
NA NA TRBJ2-7 TRBV10-2 TGCGCCAGCAGTGAGGTGAACGGGGGCTACGAGCAGTACTTC CASSEVNGGYEQYF
NA NA TRBJ1-6 TRBV19 TGTGCCAGTAGCCCGACGGGGAGGTCACCCCTCCACTTT CASSPTGRSPLHF
NA NA TRBJ2-1 TRBV10-3 TGTGCCATCAGCGAGAAACAGGGTGGGGGTGTGGATGAGCAGTTCTTC CAISEKQGGGVDEQFF
NA NA TRBJ2-5 TRBV9 TGTGCCAGCAGCTTCCTCGGTGGGGCCGGGTGGGAGACCCAGTACTTC CASSFLGGAGWETQYF
NA NA TRBJ1-1 TRBV27 TGTGCCAGCAGTTTACAGGCGGGCACTGAAGCTTTCTTT CASSLQAGTEAFF
NA NA TRBJ2-2 TRBV9 TGTGCCAGCAGCCAAACTCCCGGGGAGCTGTTTTTT CASSQTPGELFF
NA NA TRBJ1-4 TRBV6-6 TGTGCCAGCAGCTTAGGCGTTGAAAAACTGTTTTTT CASSLGVEKLFF
NA NA TRBJ2-7 TRBV4-1 TGCGCCAGCAGCCAAAACTTTGAGCAGTACTTC CASSQNFEQYF
TRBD2 NA TRBJ2-7 TRBV6-6 TGTGCCAGCAGTTACCCGGGACTAGCGGCCTCCTACGAGCAGTACTTC CASSYPGLAASYEQYF
TRBD1 NA TRBJ1-2 TRBV9 TGTGCCAGCAGTCTAACAGGGGACCCCTATGGCTACACCTTC CASSLTGDPYGYTF
NA once TRBJ1-5 TRBV30 TGTGCCTGGAGTGTTTCCGGGCCCCAGCATTTT CAWSVSGPQHF
TRBD1 NA TRBJ1-1 TRBV28 TGTGCCAGCAGTATTGGACAGGTACCCACTGAAGCTTTCTTT CASSIGQVPTEAFF